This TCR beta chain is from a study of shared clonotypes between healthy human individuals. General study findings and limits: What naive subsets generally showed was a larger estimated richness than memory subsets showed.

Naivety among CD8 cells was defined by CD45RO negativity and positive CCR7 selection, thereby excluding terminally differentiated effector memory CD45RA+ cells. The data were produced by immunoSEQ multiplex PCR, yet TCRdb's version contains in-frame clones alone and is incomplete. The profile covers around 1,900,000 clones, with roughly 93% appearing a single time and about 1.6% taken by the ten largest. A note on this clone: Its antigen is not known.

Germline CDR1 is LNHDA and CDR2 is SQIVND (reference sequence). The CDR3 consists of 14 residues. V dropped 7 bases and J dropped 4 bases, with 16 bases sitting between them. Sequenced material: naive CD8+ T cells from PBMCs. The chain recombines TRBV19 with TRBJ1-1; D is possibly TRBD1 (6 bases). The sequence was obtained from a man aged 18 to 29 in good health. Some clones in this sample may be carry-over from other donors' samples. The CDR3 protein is CASTSRTAGTEAFF. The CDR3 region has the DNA TGTGCCAGTACCTCTAGGACAGCGGGCACTGAAGCTTTCTTT.